The rows below give T cell receptor beta chains drawn from one sample of a study of STAT5B mutations in CD4+ large granular lymphocyte leukemia. TCRdb's copy holds only in-frame clones and misses some; the assay was immunoSEQ multiplex PCR. The sample holds 5,500 to 6,000 clones, over 75% seen once. The sample taken for sequencing was PBMCs. The source is an elderly man with CD4+ T-cell large granular lymphocyte leukemia. Each CDR3 is given with its conserved first and last residue. The D gene is left open where the match is weak. Expanded clones are given a class, and other clones once, few, many or no size at all.

D gene	V gene	J gene	clone size	CDR3 protein	CDR3 DNA
.	TRBV9	TRBJ2-2	.	CASSVGVRKEELFF	TGTGCCAGCAGCGTAGGGGTCCGGAAAGAGGAGCTGTTTTTT
.	TRBV4-1	TRBJ1-1	.	CASSQGREVNTEAFF	TGCGCCAGCAGCCAAGGGCGGGAGGTGAACACTGAAGCTTTCTTT
.	TRBV27	TRBJ2-7	.	CASSLSEHVSYEQYF	TGTGCCAGCAGTTTATCGGAACACGTTTCCTACGAGCAGTACTTC
TRBD1	TRBV7-8	TRBJ1-6	.	CASSLRDRGQVSYNSPLHF	TGTGCCAGCAGCTTACGGGACAGGGGGCAGGTTTCCTATAATTCACCCCTCCACTTT
.	TRBV19	TRBJ1-5	.	CASSIRDSNQPQHF	TGTGCCAGTAGTATTAGGGATAGCAATCAGCCCCAGCATTTT
.	TRBV28	TRBJ1-1	.	CASSQGSVIEAFF	TGTGCCAGCAGTCAGGGCTCCGTAATTGAAGCTTTCTTT
.	TRBV6-6	TRBJ1-1	.	CASSYSAQYTEAFF	TGTGCCAGCAGTTACTCGGCGCAGTACACTGAAGCTTTCTTT
.	TRBV10-3	TRBJ2-7	once	CAISESRGLRGEQYF	TGTGCCATCAGTGAGTCGAGAGGCCTCAGAGGCGAGCAGTACTTC
.	TRBV28	TRBJ1-1	.	CASSFSTQGGITEAFF	TGTGCCAGCAGTTTCTCAACACAGGGAGGGATCACTGAAGCTTTCTTT
TRBD2	TRBV7-9	TRBJ2-7	.	CASSLPPGLAGGVYEQYF	TGTGCCAGCAGCTTACCTCCTGGACTAGCGGGAGGGGTGTACGAGCAGTACTTC
.	TRBV19	TRBJ2-1	.	CASSPTLGGTYNEQFF	TGTGCCAGTAGTCCCACACTAGGGGGGACCTACAATGAGCAGTTCTTC
.	TRBV19	TRBJ1-5	few	CASTKGGFYQPQHF	TGTGCCAGTACCAAAGGAGGGTTTTACCAGCCCCAGCATTTT
TRBD1	TRBV30	TRBJ2-7	.	CAWSVGSWGQTTYEQYF	TGTGCCTGGAGTGTAGGGTCTTGGGGACAGACGACCTACGAGCAGTACTTC
.	TRBV4-3	TRBJ2-7	.	CASSQDWAFSYEQYF	TGCGCCAGCAGCCAAGATTGGGCGTTCTCCTACGAGCAGTACTTC